One sample yielded the 2 T cell receptor beta chains listed below, sequenced in a study of neurological immune-mediated disorders. As for time point: technical triplicate 2. TCRdb passed the 5' RACE reads through MiXCR, listing each CDR3 protein once. This table holds tens of thousands of distinct CDR3 sequences, around 24% found once. Sequenced: PBMCs. All receptors come from a man aged 60 to 75 with HTLV-1-associated myelopathy (HAM/TSP).

In its sample, this clonotype was seen many times. The V gene is TRBV6-5, the J gene TRBJ2-2; D is undetermined. Germline lookup yields CDR1 MNHEY and CDR2 SVGAGI. Trimming removed 7 bases from V and 6 bases from J, with 9 bases in between. The CDR3 loop spans 12 amino acids. CDR3 sequence reads: CASNGVSGELFF. The CDR3 DNA reads as TGTGCCAGCAATGGCGTGTCCGGGGAGCTGTTTTTT.

This clonotype was observed at least ten times. Written as DNA, the CDR3 is TGTGCCAGCAGTTTAGGGACTAGCGATCCACGCCTGGCCTACGAGCAGTACTTC. Translation gives CASSLGTSDPRLAYEQYF. The gene calls are TRBV28 and TRBJ2-7; 10 bases line up with TRBD2. The CDR3 runs to 18 residues. Germline loops: CDR1 MDHEN, CDR2 SYDVKM. J was trimmed by 2 bases and V by 2 bases; bases with no gene match: 12.